This T cell receptor (beta chain) was identified during a study of T cell repertoires in cytomegalovirus infection. Study details: Shared public TCR beta signatures pointed to both CMV infection and a matching HLA type.

TCRdb re-called the reads with MiXCR, one entry per CDR3 protein. Here the sample spans 300,000 to 400,000 distinct CDR3 sequences, just under 30% being singletons. The CDR3 length is 14 residues. Germline trimming cut 6 bases from V and 10 bases from J; bases unmatched to any gene: 9. Germline V gives CDR1 MNHEY, CDR2 SVGEGT. Study conclusions and caveats: The cumulative frequency of public TCR beta families identified carriers of CMV plus the relevant HLA. HLA-C-restricted, CMV-specific TCR beta clonotypes were dominant ex vivo.

A remark on this clonotype: What it binds is not known.

The specimen was cultured PBMCs, collected from culture after CMV antigen stimulation. The clonotype comes from a human donor in good health (CMV status not recorded). Some clones in this sample may be carry-over from other donors' samples. V is TRBV6-2 or TRBV6-3 and J is TRBJ2-1; TRBD2 matches at 10 bases. The CDR3 spells CASRERGGQWEQFF. CDR3 DNA: TGTGCCAGCAGGGAGCGGGGGGGCCAGTGGGAGCAGTTCTTC.